Below, 14 T cell receptor beta chains from the same sample are listed, as sequenced in a study of shared clonotypes between healthy human individuals. Clones were read by immunoSEQ multiplex PCR, and TCRdb kept only the in-frame ones, dropping some. Of over 2,000,000 clones in the sample, roughly 95% were seen once. Naive CD8 cells lacked CD45RO and underwent positive selection for CCR7, leaving out terminally differentiated effector memory CD45RA+ cells. The sequenced sample consisted of naive CD8+ T cells from PBMCs. These receptors were taken from a man between 18 and 35 years old in good health. Some clones in this sample may be carry-over from other donors' samples.

The rearrangement uses TRBV27 and TRBJ1-2; 9 nucleotides align to TRBD1. The CDR3 covers 14 residues. The junction had 2 bases not matched to a gene; V was cut back by 2 bases and J by 4 bases. From germline, CDR1 is MNHEY and CDR2 SMNVEV (reference sequence). As DNA, the CDR3 is TGTGCCAGCAGTTTAGGGACAGGGCGCTATGGCTACACCTTC. This codes for CASSLGTGRYGYTF.

The gene calls are TRBV27 and TRBJ2-1, with 10 bases fitting TRBD1. J was trimmed by 4 bases and V by 5 bases; bases with no gene match: 8. The CDR3 length is 16 residues. CDR1 and CDR2 from the germline V gene are MNHEY and SMNVEV (reference sequence). CDR3 nucleotide sequence: TGTGCCAGCAGTAAAAACCGGGACAGGGGTTACAATGAGCAGTTCTTC. This codes for CASSKNRDRGYNEQFF.

The V gene is TRBV19, the J gene TRBJ2-5; D may be TRBD2 (6 bases). Germline CDR1 and CDR2: LNHDA and SQIVND (reference sequence). The CDR3 loop spans 14 amino acids. Trimming cost V 6 bases and J 4 bases, with 15 bases left between them. The CDR3 DNA reads as TGTGCCAGTAGCGTCGCGGGGTCGAGAGAGACCCAGTACTTC. Amino acids: CASSVAGSRETQYF. Supplemented by reference TRBV19 and TRBJ2-5, the full variable domain reads DGGITQSPKYLFRKEGQNVTLSCEQNLNHDAMYWYRQDPGQGLRLIYYSQIVNDFQKGDIAEGYSVSREKKESFPLTVTSAQKNPTAFYLCASSVAGSRETQYFGPGTRLLVL.

The chain links TRBV29-1 to TRBJ2-7, with D perhaps matching TRBD1 (6 bases). V was cut by 6 bases and J by 3 bases, with 12 bases left in between. Germline assignment: CDR1 SQVTM and CDR2 ANQGSEA. CDR3 size: 12 residues. CDR3 DNA: TGCAGCGTCCGGGACAACATCTACGAGCAGTACTTC. Translating gives CSVRDNIYEQYF.

CDR3 residues: CASSLLDRGDYGYTF. The CDR3 DNA reads TGTGCCAGCAGCTTACTGGACAGGGGAGACTATGGCTACACCTTC. The V call is TRBV7-2, the J call TRBJ1-2; 9 positions agree with TRBD1. After removal of 2 bases from V and 3 bases from J, the junction contained 4 bases not matched to a gene. The CDR3 has 15 residues. Germline V gives CDR1 SGHTA, CDR2 FQGNSA.

The rearrangement links TRBV14 to TRBJ2-3; 10 nucleotides align to TRBD2. Germline values: CDR1 SGHDN, CDR2 FVKESK. J gave up 6 bases and V 3 bases, and 6 bases lay outside the gene matches. This CDR3 is 15 amino acids long. CDR3 DNA sequence: TGTGCCAGCAGCCATAACCTAGCGGGAGCCGATACGCAGTATTTT. Amino acid sequence: CASSHNLAGADTQYF.

The chain combines TRBV10-3 with TRBJ1-1; 10 bases agree with TRBD1. CDR1 ENHRY and CDR2 SYGVKD come from the germline V gene. The trim removed 5 bases at V and 0 bases at J, leaving 18 bases unmatched. This CDR3 comprises 20 residues. The CDR3 nucleotides are TGTGCCATCAGTCCCGGGACAGGGGATACCGACCTAGTAATGAACACTGAAGCTTTCTTT. It specifies CAISPGTGDTDLVMNTEAFF.

Note on this clone: Other DNA sequences within the sample encode an identical CDR3. The V gene is TRBV7-9, the J gene TRBJ1-1; D is unresolved. In germline, CDR1 is SEHNR, CDR2 FQNEAQ (reference sequence). The CDR3 runs 11 residues. The V gene lost 5 bases and the J gene lost 6 bases, with 7 bases spanning the gap. The CDR3 spells CASSPAAEAFF. The CDR3 DNA is TGTGCCAGCAGCCCTGCCGCTGAAGCTTTCTTT.

V usage is TRBV28 and J usage is TRBJ2-1, with 7 bases identical to TRBD1. The CDR3 length is 16 residues. Germline V gene lookup returns CDR1 MDHEN and CDR2 SYDVKM. V was clipped by 4 bases and J by 8 bases; unmatched bases: 14. This CDR3 is CASSSNRDRYPDEQFF. DNA of the CDR3: TGTGCCAGCAGTTCTAATAGGGACAGATACCCAGATGAGCAGTTCTTC.

This chain links TRBV29-1 with TRBJ2-7, with D possibly matching TRBD2 (6 bases). CDR1 and CDR2 from the germline V gene are SQVTM and ANQGSEA. Trimming pared 4 bases from V and 1 base from J, leaving 11 bases between. CDR3 length: 13 amino acids. The CDR3 DNA is TGCAGCGTTGTAACGGGGGAGTCCTACGAGCAGTACTTC. Residues: CSVVTGESYEQYF.

The chain is built from TRBV15 and TRBJ2-5, with 7 nucleotides matching TRBD2. After removal of 3 bases from V and 0 bases from J, the junction contained 19 bases not matched to a gene. The germline CDR1 and CDR2 sequences are LNHNV and YYDKDF (reference sequence). This CDR3 spans 20 amino acids. The CDR3 coding sequence is TGTGCCACCAGCAGGCCCCACAGATATAGCGGGCCCGTGTACCAAGAGACCCAGTACTTC. It yields the protein CATSRPHRYSGPVYQETQYF. The complete variable domain, with remaining parts taken from reference TRBV15 and TRBJ2-5, reads DAMVIQNPRYQVTQFGKPVTLSCSQTLNHNVMYWYQQKSSQAPKLLFHYYDKDFNNEADTPDNFQSRRPNTSFCFLDIRSPGLGDTAMYLCATSRPHRYSGPVYQETQYFGPGTRLLVL.

The chain employs TRBV15 and TRBJ2-3; D assignment may be TRBD1 or TRBD2 (5 bases each). The CDR3 length is 17 residues. The V gene lost 0 bases and the J gene lost 4 bases, with 17 bases spanning the gap. Germline assignment: CDR1 LNHNV and CDR2 YYDKDF (reference sequence). CDR3 coding DNA: TGTGCCACCAGCAGAGATCCTTGGGACGGAAGGGCAGATACGCAGTATTTT. Protein product: CATSRDPWDGRADTQYF.

The chain has TRBV6-6 and TRBJ1-4; maybe TRBD1 (5 bases). V lost 7 bases to trimming and J lost 8 bases, with 20 bases between them. Germline values: CDR1 MNHNY, CDR2 SVGAGI (reference sequence). This CDR3 comprises 15 residues. This chain's CDR3 is CASTYLGAPREKLFF. Here the CDR3 DNA reads TGTGCCAGCACCTATCTCGGGGCACCTAGGGAAAAACTGTTTTTT.

This rearrangement joins TRBV7-9 to TRBJ1-1, with D hard to call. Between the trimmed V and J ends, which lost 3 bases and 0 bases, there was a span of 14 bases. Looked up from germline, CDR1 is SEHNR and CDR2 is FQNEAQ (reference sequence). This CDR3 is 16 amino acids long. The CDR3 DNA reads TGTGCCAGCAGCTTTCCCCCGGCAGGCTTGAACACTGAAGCTTTCTTT. It yields the protein CASSFPPAGLNTEAFF.